Reported below is one T cell receptor beta chain. Its antigen is unidentified. This entry comes from a study of T cell responses to AZD1222 COVID-19 vaccine. CDR1 is MDHEN, CDR2 SYDVKM, per germline. The CDR3 is 13 amino acids. Findings and caveats of the study: Spike as a whole was targeted by vaccine-associated CD4 TCRs, dominant at 160-218 and 743-854. Most donors were white British and more were female, and clonal diversity was possibly underestimated.

The table came from immunoSEQ multiplex PCR; TCRdb's copy has only in-frame clones and leaves some out. The data show 100,000 to 120,000 clones, about nine tenths seen once. The V gene is TRBV28, the J gene TRBJ2-2, with D possibly being TRBD1 or TRBD2 (5 bases each). The sequence was obtained from an adult who received the AZD1222 COVID-19 vaccine. The sequencing here drew on peripheral blood, taken 28 days after the second AZD1222 dose. As DNA, the CDR3 is TGTGCTGGAGGCCTGGGGGACACCGGGGAGCTGTTTTTT. This translates into CAGGLGDTGELFF. The whole variable domain, remainder taken from reference TRBV28 and TRBJ2-2, is DVKVTQSSRYLVKRTGEKVFLECVQDMDHENMFWYRQDPGLGLRLIYFSYDVKMKEKGDIPEGYSVSREKKERFSLILESASTNQTSMYLCAGGLGDTGELFFGEGSRLTVL.